The clone carrying this T cell receptor beta chain was counted between two and nine times. The target antigen is unknown. The data stem from a study of neurological immune-mediated disorders. Study-wide findings and caveats: HTLV-1-associated myelopathy led in TCR clonal expansion, while multiple sclerosis ranked lowest, below healthy controls.

Described time point: longitudinal time-point 2. PBMCs stored at -80 C, 2 million in total, were the source of the unsorted libraries. The cDNA came from 5'RACE with 10-nucleotide random UMIs. From 15-18 subjects, over 160 million TCR-beta sequences were obtained in each sequencing run. Via MiXCR, TCRdb re-called the 5' RACE reads, giving one row per CDR3 protein. The profile shows about 49,000 distinct CDR3 sequences, about an eighth of them singletons. Germline assignment: CDR1 SGHKS and CDR2 YYEKEE (reference sequence). CDR3 length: 14 amino acids. With 2 bases removed from V and 4 bases from J, the gap between germline ends came to 11 bases.

The chain recombines TRBV5-5 with TRBJ2-3; a possible D gene is TRBD1 (5 bases). Sequenced sample: PBMCs. This receptor was obtained from a male donor with HTLV-1-associated myelopathy (HAM/TSP). This chain's CDR3 is CASSFSQGADTQYF. The CDR3 DNA reads as TGTGCCAGCAGCTTTAGTCAGGGCGCAGATACGCAGTATTTT.